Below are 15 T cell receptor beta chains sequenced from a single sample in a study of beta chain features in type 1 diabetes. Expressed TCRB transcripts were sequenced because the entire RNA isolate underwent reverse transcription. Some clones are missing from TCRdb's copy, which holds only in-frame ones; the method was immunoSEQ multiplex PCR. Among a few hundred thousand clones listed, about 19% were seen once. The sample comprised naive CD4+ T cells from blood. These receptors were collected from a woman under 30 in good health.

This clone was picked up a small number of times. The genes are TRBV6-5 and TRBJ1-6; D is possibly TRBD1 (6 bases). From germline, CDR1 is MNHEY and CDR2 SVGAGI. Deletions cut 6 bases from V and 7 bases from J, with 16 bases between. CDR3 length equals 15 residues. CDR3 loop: CASSLQGVGNSPLHF. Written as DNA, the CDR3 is TGTGCCAGCAGCCTACAGGGTGTAGGGAATTCACCCCTCCACTTT.

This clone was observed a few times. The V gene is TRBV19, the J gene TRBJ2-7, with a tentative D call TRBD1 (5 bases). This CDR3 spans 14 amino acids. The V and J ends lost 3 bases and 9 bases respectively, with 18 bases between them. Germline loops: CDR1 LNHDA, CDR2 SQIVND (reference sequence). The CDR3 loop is CASSMGLTGAVQYF. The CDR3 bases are TGTGCCAGTAGTATGGGTCTCACTGGGGCGGTGCAGTACTTC.

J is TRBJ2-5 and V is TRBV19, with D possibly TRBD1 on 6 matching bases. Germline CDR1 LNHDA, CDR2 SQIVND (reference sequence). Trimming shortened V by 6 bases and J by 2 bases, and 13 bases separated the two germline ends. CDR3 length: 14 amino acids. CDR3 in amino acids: CASSLMDRQETQYF. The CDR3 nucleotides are TGTGCCAGTAGCCTGATGGACAGACAAGAGACCCAGTACTTC.

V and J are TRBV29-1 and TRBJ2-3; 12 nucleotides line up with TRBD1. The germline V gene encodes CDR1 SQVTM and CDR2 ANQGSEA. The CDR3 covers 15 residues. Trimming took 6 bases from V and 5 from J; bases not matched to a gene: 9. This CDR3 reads CSVGGDRGHEDTQYF. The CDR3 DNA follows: TGCAGCGTGGGTGGGGACAGGGGGCATGAAGATACGCAGTATTTT.

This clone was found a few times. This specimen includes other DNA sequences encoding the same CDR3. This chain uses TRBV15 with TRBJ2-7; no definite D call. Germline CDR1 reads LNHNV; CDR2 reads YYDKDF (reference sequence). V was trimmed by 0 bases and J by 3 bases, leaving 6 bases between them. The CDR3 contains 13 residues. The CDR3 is CATSRDRGYEQYF. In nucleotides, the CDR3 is TGTGCCACCAGCAGAGATAGAGGCTACGAGCAGTACTTC.

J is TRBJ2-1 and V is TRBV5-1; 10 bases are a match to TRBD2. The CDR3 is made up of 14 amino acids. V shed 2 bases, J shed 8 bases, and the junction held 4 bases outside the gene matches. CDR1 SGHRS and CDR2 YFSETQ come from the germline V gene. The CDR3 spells CASSLLAGSDEQFF. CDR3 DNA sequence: TGCGCCAGCAGCTTACTAGCGGGATCGGATGAGCAGTTCTTC.

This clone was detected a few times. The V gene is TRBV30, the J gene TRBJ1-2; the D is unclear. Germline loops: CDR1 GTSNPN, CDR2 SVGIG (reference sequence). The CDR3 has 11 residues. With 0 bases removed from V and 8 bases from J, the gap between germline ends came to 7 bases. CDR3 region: CAWSVNGGYTF. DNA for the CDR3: TGTGCCTGGAGTGTAAACGGGGGCTACACCTTC. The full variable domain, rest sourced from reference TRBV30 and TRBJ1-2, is SQTIHQWPATLVQPVGSPLSLECTVEGTSNPNLYWYRQAAGRGLQLLFYSVGIGQISSEVPQNLSASRPQDRQFILSSKKLLLSDSGFYLCAWSVNGGYTFGSGTRLTVV.

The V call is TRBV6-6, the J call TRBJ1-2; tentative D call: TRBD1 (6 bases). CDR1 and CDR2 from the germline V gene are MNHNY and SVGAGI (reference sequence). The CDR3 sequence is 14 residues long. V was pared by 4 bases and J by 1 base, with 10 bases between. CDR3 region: CASSLTGVNYGYTF. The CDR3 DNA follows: TGTGCCAGCAGTTTGACAGGCGTTAACTATGGCTACACCTTC.

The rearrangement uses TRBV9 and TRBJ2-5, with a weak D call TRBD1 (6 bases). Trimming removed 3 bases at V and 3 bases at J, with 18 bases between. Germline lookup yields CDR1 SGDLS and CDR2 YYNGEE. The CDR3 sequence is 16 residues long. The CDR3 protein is CASSEGPWSGEETQYF. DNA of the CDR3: TGTGCCAGCAGCGAGGGCCCCTGGTCAGGGGAAGAGACCCAGTACTTC.

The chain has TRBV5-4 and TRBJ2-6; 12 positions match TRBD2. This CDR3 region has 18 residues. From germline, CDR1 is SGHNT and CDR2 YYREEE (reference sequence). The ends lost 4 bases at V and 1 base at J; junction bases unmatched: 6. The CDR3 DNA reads TGTGCCAGCAGCCCCGGGACTAGCGGGTTATCTGGGGCCAACGTCCTGACTTTC. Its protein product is CASSPGTSGLSGANVLTF.

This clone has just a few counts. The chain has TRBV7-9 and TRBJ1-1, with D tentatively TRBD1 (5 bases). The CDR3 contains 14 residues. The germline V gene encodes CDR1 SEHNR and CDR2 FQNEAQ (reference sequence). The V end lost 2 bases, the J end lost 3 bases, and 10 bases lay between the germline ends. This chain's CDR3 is CASSLRGWDTEAFF. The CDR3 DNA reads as TGTGCCAGCAGCTTAAGGGGATGGGACACTGAAGCTTTCTTT.

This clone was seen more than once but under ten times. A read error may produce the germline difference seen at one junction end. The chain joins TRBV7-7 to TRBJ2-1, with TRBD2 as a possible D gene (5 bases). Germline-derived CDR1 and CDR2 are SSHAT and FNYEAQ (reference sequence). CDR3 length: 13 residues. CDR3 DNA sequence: TGTGCTAGCAGTTTGACTACGACTGATGAGCAGTTCTTC. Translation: CASSLTTTDEQFF.

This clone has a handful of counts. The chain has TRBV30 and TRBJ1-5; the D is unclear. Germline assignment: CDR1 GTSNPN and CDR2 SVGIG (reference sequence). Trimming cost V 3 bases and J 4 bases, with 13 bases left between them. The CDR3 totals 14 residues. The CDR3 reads CAWSQTQKNQPQHF. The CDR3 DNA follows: TGTGCCTGGAGCCAAACCCAGAAAAATCAGCCCCAGCATTTT.

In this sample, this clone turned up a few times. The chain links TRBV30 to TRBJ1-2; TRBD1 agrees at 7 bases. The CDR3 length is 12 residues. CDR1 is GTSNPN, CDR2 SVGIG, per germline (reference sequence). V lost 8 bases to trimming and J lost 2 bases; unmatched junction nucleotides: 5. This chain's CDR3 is CAHQTGNYGYTF. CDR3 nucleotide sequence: TGTGCCCACCAGACAGGGAACTATGGCTACACCTTC.

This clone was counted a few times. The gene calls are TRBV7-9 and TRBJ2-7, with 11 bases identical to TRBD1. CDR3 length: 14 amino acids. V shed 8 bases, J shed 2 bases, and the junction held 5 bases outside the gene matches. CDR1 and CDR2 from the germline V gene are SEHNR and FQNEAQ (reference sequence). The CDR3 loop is CASEGQGEPYEQYF. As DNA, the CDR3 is TGTGCCAGCGAGGGACAGGGGGAGCCCTACGAGCAGTACTTC.